This entry lists 13 T cell receptor beta chains sequenced from one sample in a study of blood T cell repertoires in COVID-19. Measured with immunoSEQ multiplex PCR; TCRdb has only the in-frame clones, and not every one. The table shows 270,000 or so clones, with roughly four fifths occurring only once. What was sequenced was peripheral blood. The receptors stem from a woman between 45 and 60 years old who had recovered from COVID-19.

This sequence joins TRBV5-1 and TRBJ2-3; 10 nucleotides align to TRBD2. The germline gives CDR1 SGHRS, CDR2 YFSETQ. The length of the CDR3 is 17 residues. The trim removed 0 bases at V and 1 base at J, leaving 5 bases unmatched. This CDR3 is CASSLAGLAGGTDTQYF. CDR3 DNA: TGCGCCAGCAGCTTGGCTGGGCTAGCGGGGGGCACAGATACGCAGTATTTT.

The gene calls are TRBV29-1 and TRBJ2-7, with D perhaps matching TRBD2 (5 bases). This CDR3 comprises 12 residues. Trimming took 2 bases from V and 3 from J, leaving 8 bases between them. CDR1 and CDR2 from the germline V gene are SQVTM and ANQGSEA. Here the CDR3 DNA reads TGCAGCGTTGAATTCGGAGGCTACGAGCAGTACTTC. Residues: CSVEFGGYEQYF.

This rearrangement joins TRBV25-1 to TRBJ2-7, with D tentatively TRBD1 (6 bases). V was cut by 3 bases and J by 4 bases, with 13 bases left in between. CDR3 length equals 14 residues. Per the germline V gene, CDR1 is MGHDK and CDR2 is SYGVNS. In DNA, the CDR3 is TGTGCCAGCAGTGAGGAAACAGGGTTTTACGAGCAGTACTTC. Amino acid sequence: CASSEETGFYEQYF.

The chain recombines TRBV5-1 with TRBJ2-3, with TRBD2 as a possible D gene (5 bases). The ends were cut back, 3 bases at V and 2 bases at J, with 13 bases in the middle. The CDR3 runs 15 residues. Germline lookup yields CDR1 SGHRS and CDR2 YFSETQ. CDR3 in amino acids: CASSSDGLNTDTQYF. CDR3 coding DNA: TGCGCCAGCAGCTCCGACGGACTTAACACAGATACGCAGTATTTT.

To note about this clone: The sample has other DNA sequences that encode this CDR3 too. The chain links TRBV5-4 to TRBJ2-2, with a weak D call TRBD1 (5 bases). V shed 0 bases and J shed 1 base, with 7 bases lying between them. CDR1 and CDR2 from the germline V gene are SGHNT and YYREEE (reference sequence). This CDR3 is 15 amino acids long. The CDR3 loop reads CASSLGQGNTGELFF. The DNA of the CDR3 is TGTGCCAGCAGCTTGGGGCAGGGGAACACCGGGGAGCTGTTTTTT.

The genes are TRBV18 and TRBJ2-7; perhaps TRBD2 as D (6 bases). V lost 0 bases, J lost 5 bases, and 17 bases lay in between. The CDR3 runs 16 residues. Germline CDR1 and CDR2: KGHSH and LQKENI. The CDR3: CASSPPPGRLINEQYF. The CDR3 nucleotides read TGTGCCAGCTCACCACCGCCCGGGAGACTAATCAACGAGCAGTACTTC.

This chain joins TRBV11-2 and TRBJ2-7; D is perhaps TRBD1 (6 bases). Trimming shortened V by 3 bases and J by 2 bases, and 14 bases separated the two germline ends. The CDR3 spans 15 residues. Per germline, CDR1 SGHAT and CDR2 FQNNGV. The CDR3 sequence is CASSLPGTLTYEQYF. In DNA, the CDR3 is TGTGCCAGCAGCTTGCCCGGGACACTTACCTACGAGCAGTACTTC.

This clone appeared a single time. The chain couples TRBV2 to TRBJ2-1; a weak D match, TRBD2 (6 bases). The V end lost 6 bases, the J end lost 3 bases, and 12 bases lay between the germline ends. The CDR3 has 14 amino acids. CDR1 SNHLY and CDR2 FYNNEI come from the germline V gene. Here the CDR3 reads CASSLATVYNEQFF. The CDR3, as DNA: TGTGCCAGCAGCCTAGCGACCGTCTACAATGAGCAGTTCTTC.

The V gene is TRBV6-5, the J gene TRBJ2-2; 7 bases agree with TRBD2. From germline, CDR1 is MNHEY and CDR2 SVGAGI. After removal of 6 bases from V and 4 bases from J, the junction contained 8 bases not matched to a gene. The CDR3 totals 15 residues. This CDR3 is CASSPRGEGTGELFF. The DNA of the CDR3 is TGTGCCAGCAGCCCCCGGGGGGAGGGCACCGGGGAGCTGTTTTTT.

The chain couples TRBV7-9 to TRBJ2-7, with 7 bases fitting TRBD2. The CDR3 length is 14 residues. V was pared by 6 bases and J by 0 bases, with 5 bases of the junction left unmatched. Germline V lookup: CDR1 SEHNR, CDR2 FQNEAQ (reference sequence). The CDR3 DNA follows: TGTGCCAGCAGAACAAGCGGGGACTCCTACGAGCAGTACTTC. Protein: CASRTSGDSYEQYF.

The chain combines TRBV7-3 with TRBJ2-1, with D maybe TRBD2 (5 bases). Germline CDR1 reads SGHTA; CDR2 reads FQGTGA. The CDR3 has 14 residues. V gave up 6 bases and J gave up 5 bases, with 14 bases separating them. DNA for the CDR3: TGTGCCAGCAGTATTATTGGGAGTAACAATGAGCAGTTCTTC. This sequence encodes CASSIIGSNNEQFF.

The chain recombines TRBV7-8 with TRBJ2-2; 10 bases are shared with TRBD2. Trimming removed 8 bases from V and 3 bases from J; junction bases left unmatched: 6. Per germline, CDR1 SGHVS and CDR2 FQNEAQ. This CDR3 is 15 amino acids long. The CDR3, as DNA: TGTGCCAGCGTGACTAGCGGGCTAGACACCGGGGAGCTGTTTTTT. Its protein is CASVTSGLDTGELFF.

V usage is TRBV24-1 and J usage is TRBJ2-1; maybe TRBD2 (8 bases). The V end was cut by 6 bases, the J end by 2 bases, with 13 bases between. Per the germline V gene, CDR1 is KGHDR and CDR2 is SFDVKD. This CDR3 comprises 15 residues. The CDR3 loop reads CATSSGGGPYNEQFF. The DNA of the CDR3 is TGTGCCACCAGTTCGGGAGGGGGCCCCTACAATGAGCAGTTCTTC.